This T cell receptor (beta chain) was captured in a study of cytomegalovirus exposure and HLA in healthy donors. Study overall: A preliminary data release comprised 70 million to 95 million unique TCRs obtained from HLA-typed donors.

The CDR3 has 16 residues. With 3 bases clipped from V and 5 bases from J, the junction kept 10 bases outside the gene matches. CDR1 and CDR2 from the germline V gene are SGDLS and YYNGEE. Primers: 60 Vbeta forward and 13 Jbeta reverse. Libraries were prepared by immunoSEQ multiplex PCR; TCRdb keeps only in-frame clonotypes and omits some of them. The table records approximately 150,000 clones, around 67% of them present only once. J is TRBJ1-2 and V is TRBV9, with 10 positions matching TRBD1. This TCR was recovered from a woman aged 18-29 years in good health and CMV-seronegative. The sample comprised PBMCs. CDR3 region: CASSEGGTGATYGYTF. CDR3 nucleotides: TGTGCCAGCAGCGAGGGGGGGACAGGGGCGACATATGGCTACACCTTC. Full variable domain (remainder filled in from reference TRBV9 and TRBJ1-2): DSGVTQTPKHLITATGQRVTLRCSPRSGDLSVYWYQQSLDQGLQFLIQYYNGEERAKGNILERFSAQQFPDLHSELNLSSLELGDSALYFCASSEGGTGATYGYTFGSGTRLTVV.